Below are 10 T cell receptor beta chains sequenced from a single sample in a study of blood T cell repertoires in COVID-19. This table comes from immunoSEQ multiplex PCR, and its TCRdb copy is limited to in-frame clones, with some not included. Here the sample spans about 350,000 clones, less than 90% being singletons. The sample comprised PBMCs or T cells enriched from blood (not recorded which). These TCRs come from a woman aged 30 to 39 who had recovered from COVID-19.

The chain carries TRBV5-8 and TRBJ1-2; D ambiguous. The V and J ends lost 4 bases and 7 bases respectively, with 11 bases between them. The CDR3 contains 12 residues. CDR1 SGHTS and CDR2 YDEGEE come from the germline V gene. The CDR3 nucleotides are TGTGCCAGCAGCCAGTCCGTTGGTGGCTACACCTTC. Residues: CASSQSVGGYTF.

The chain has TRBV19 and TRBJ2-5; D may be TRBD2 (6 bases). Deletions cut 5 bases from V and 4 bases from J, with 17 bases between. This CDR3 has 15 amino acids. Germline CDR1 LNHDA, CDR2 SQIVND (reference sequence). CDR3 amino acids: CASSLLMVEGETQYF. The CDR3 bases are TGTGCCAGTAGTCTCTTGATGGTGGAGGGAGAGACCCAGTACTTC.

This chain joins TRBV4-1 and TRBJ2-1, with 10 bases matching TRBD2. Germline trimming cut 0 bases from V and 5 bases from J; bases unmatched to any gene: 7. CDR3 length: 17 residues. Germline CDR1 and CDR2: MGHRA and YSYEKL. The CDR3, as DNA: TGCGCCAGCAGCCAAGAGGCTAGCGGGGGACCTCACAATGAGCAGTTCTTC. This sequence encodes CASSQEASGGPHNEQFF.

This clone occurred once. This rearrangement joins TRBV19 to TRBJ2-2; 12 nucleotides match TRBD1. Germline trimming cut 10 bases from V and 6 bases from J; bases unmatched to any gene: 6. The CDR3 is 14 amino acids. Per germline, CDR1 LNHDA and CDR2 SQIVND (reference sequence). In DNA, the CDR3 is TGTGCCATAGGGACAGGGGGCATGGCCGGGGAGCTGTTTTTT. Protein: CAIGTGGMAGELFF. Together with reference TRBV19 and TRBJ2-2, the CDR3 gives the full variable domain: DGGITQSPKYLFRKEGQNVTLSCEQNLNHDAMYWYRQDPGQGLRLIYYSQIVNDFQKGDIAEGYSVSREKKESFPLTVTSAQKNPTAFYLCAIGTGGMAGELFFGEGSRLTVL.

The V call is TRBV7-9, the J call TRBJ2-5; weak D call: TRBD1 (6 bases). The CDR3 runs to 16 residues. V was trimmed by 3 bases and J by 0 bases, leaving 14 bases between them. Germline values: CDR1 SEHNR, CDR2 FQNEAQ (reference sequence). The CDR3 sequence: CASSFVGDNYQETQYF. The CDR3 DNA is TGTGCCAGCAGCTTTGTCGGGGACAACTACCAAGAGACCCAGTACTTC. The complete variable domain, with remaining parts taken from reference TRBV7-9 and TRBJ2-5, reads DTGVSQNPRHKITKRGQNVTFRCDPISEHNRLYWYRQTLGQGPEFLTYFQNEAQLEKSRLLSDRFSAERPKGSFSTLEIQRTEQGDSAMYLCASSFVGDNYQETQYFGPGTRLLVL.

This rearrangement joins TRBV18 to TRBJ2-3; 8 positions agree with TRBD1. Germline loops: CDR1 KGHSH, CDR2 LQKENI. With V trimmed by 3 bases and J by 5 bases, 19 bases remained unmatched. CDR3 length equals 19 residues. CDR3 nucleotide sequence: TGTGCCAGCTCACCGACGAGGCTGATTGGGACAGGTGAGGGAGATACGCAGTATTTT. This codes for CASSPTRLIGTGEGDTQYF.

The rearrangement joins TRBV29-1 to TRBJ2-5; D is unresolved. Germline V gene sequence: CDR1 SQVTM, CDR2 ANQGSEA. This CDR3 contains 11 residues. The V gene lost 4 bases and the J gene lost 5 bases, with 8 bases spanning the gap. CDR3 in amino acids: CSVVSPETQYF. The CDR3 DNA reads TGCAGCGTTGTTAGTCCGGAGACCCAGTACTTC.

This chain joins TRBV5-5 and TRBJ1-3; tentative D call: TRBD1 (5 bases). There are 14 residues in the CDR3. Per germline, CDR1 SGHKS and CDR2 YYEKEE (reference sequence). The germline V and J ends were trimmed by 4 bases and 0 bases, with 8 bases remaining between them. The CDR3, as DNA: TGTGCCAGCAGCCCGGACATCTCTGGAAACACCATATATTTT. This gives the protein CASSPDISGNTIYF. Complete variable domain (other parts from reference TRBV5-5 and TRBJ1-3): DAGVTQSPTHLIKTRGQQVTLRCSPISGHKSVSWYQQVLGQGPQFIFQYYEKEERGRGNFPDRFSARQFPNYSSELNVNALLLGDSALYLCASSPDISGNTIYFGEGSWLTVV.

The V gene is TRBV18, the J gene TRBJ1-2, with D possibly being TRBD1 (5 bases). The CDR3 extends over 15 amino acids. V was trimmed by 1 base and J by 3 bases, leaving 12 bases between them. Germline lookup yields CDR1 KGHSH and CDR2 LQKENI. CDR3 sequence reads: CASSPLSGTDYGYTF. CDR3 DNA sequence: TGTGCCAGCTCACCACTTAGCGGGACGGACTATGGCTACACCTTC.

This sequence joins TRBV19 and TRBJ2-3, with a weak D call TRBD1 (5 bases). The CDR3 consists of 17 residues. Trimming pared 4 bases from V and 2 bases from J, leaving 19 bases between. The germline V gene has CDR1 LNHDA and CDR2 SQIVND (reference sequence). CDR3 in DNA: TGTGCCAGTAGTAAAAAGGGGCCAGCTAGGATCACAGATACGCAGTATTTT. Amino acids: CASSKKGPARITDTQYF. Variable domain in full (rest from reference TRBV19 and TRBJ2-3): DGGITQSPKYLFRKEGQNVTLSCEQNLNHDAMYWYRQDPGQGLRLIYYSQIVNDFQKGDIAEGYSVSREKKESFPLTVTSAQKNPTAFYLCASSKKGPARITDTQYFGPGTRLTVL.